This TCR beta chain was identified during a study of shared clonotypes between healthy human individuals. Across the whole study: CD4 naive cells filled three plates per donor, CD4 memory three, CD8 naive two and CD8 memory one.

With respect to this clone: Its antigen is unidentified.

General observations from the study: Represented diversity (both genetic and exposure-history) was limited by the small number of donors. Incompleteness in sorted-subset sequencing, despite large depth, was shown by rarefaction.

TCRdb's copy holds only in-frame clones and misses some; the assay was immunoSEQ multiplex PCR. The sample carries 1,500,000 or so clones, about 98.5% recorded once. The CDR3 has 17 amino acids. Germline V gene data show CDR1 as SEHNR and CDR2 as FQNEAQ (reference sequence). The ends lost 3 bases at V and 3 bases at J; junction bases unmatched: 4. The rearrangement joins TRBV7-9 to TRBJ2-6; TRBD1 matches 11 bases. What was sequenced was naive CD4+ T cells sorted from blood. The subset here: CD45RA+ positively selected. This clonotype was sampled from a young man in good health. The DNA of the CDR3 is TGTGCCAGCAGCTTTGGACAGGGGGCGAATGGGGCCAACGTCCTGACTTTC. Translating it yields CASSFGQGANGANVLTF.